Listed below are T cell receptor beta chains from one sample, sequenced in a study of kidney transplant recipient with SARS-CoV-2 infection. From the reads, TCRdb called clonotypes with MiXCR, one entry per CDR3 protein. The table records fewer than 250,000 distinct CDR3 sequences, around 30% of them present only once. The specimen comprised a blood sample, sampled at baseline and on day 111 from a kidney transplant recipient. The receptor set was obtained from a male patient aged 25-45 years who had COVID-19 and was a kidney transplant recipient. These T cells may partly come from the graft donor. The CDR3 runs from the conserved cysteine through the conserved F or W. D genes are given only for firm matches. Size values are once, few and many counts, or a class for expanded clones, and some rows have none.

J gene: TRBJ1-1; V gene: TRBV2; D gene: .; clone size: many; CDR3 protein: CASGREGEAFF; CDR3 DNA: TGTGCCAGTGGGAGAGAAGGTGAAGCTTTCTTT
J gene: TRBJ2-7; V gene: TRBV5-1; D gene: .; clone size: many; CDR3 protein: CASSRVAGQGGYEQYF; CDR3 DNA: TGCGCCAGCAGTAGGGTCGCCGGGCAGGGGGGGTACGAGCAGTACTTC
J gene: TRBJ1-1; V gene: TRBV6-1; D gene: TRBD1; clone size: .; CDR3 protein: CASSEAPGQGTEAFF; CDR3 DNA: TGTGCCAGCAGTGAAGCACCGGGACAGGGGACTGAAGCTTTCTTT
J gene: TRBJ1-2; V gene: TRBV7-8; D gene: TRBD1; clone size: many; CDR3 protein: CASSLGDSGHYGYTF; CDR3 DNA: TGTGCCAGCAGCTTAGGGGACAGCGGGCACTATGGCTACACCTTC
J gene: TRBJ1-2; V gene: TRBV3-1; D gene: .; clone size: many; CDR3 protein: CASSQGQLTYGYTF; CDR3 DNA: TGTGCCAGCAGCCAAGGACAGTTAACCTATGGCTACACCTTC
J gene: TRBJ2-3; V gene: TRBV1; D gene: .; clone size: many; CDR3 protein: CTSSPRDLGADTQYF; CDR3 DNA: TGCACCAGCAGCCCCCGGGACTTAGGGGCAGATACGCAGTATTTT
J gene: TRBJ2-5; V gene: TRBV10-3; D gene: .; clone size: many; CDR3 protein: CAIRQDEGEETQYF; CDR3 DNA: TGTGCCATCAGGCAGGATGAGGGGGAAGAGACCCAGTACTTC
J gene: TRBJ2-7; V gene: TRBV5-1; D gene: .; clone size: .; CDR3 protein: CASSLDPEAYEQYF; CDR3 DNA: TGCGCCAGCAGCTTGGACCCAGAGGCCTACGAGCAGTACTTC
J gene: TRBJ1-1; V gene: TRBV11-2; D gene: .; clone size: many; CDR3 protein: CASSLDPGSTEAFF; CDR3 DNA: TGTGCCAGCAGCTTAGATCCTGGGAGCACTGAAGCTTTCTTT
J gene: TRBJ1-2; V gene: TRBV5-8; D gene: .; clone size: many; CDR3 protein: CASRRHHPRKIYGYTF; CDR3 DNA: TGTGCCAGCAGGAGGCATCATCCACGAAAGATCTATGGCTACACCTTC
J gene: TRBJ2-3; V gene: TRBV29-1; D gene: .; clone size: .; CDR3 protein: CSVPEETNTDTQYF; CDR3 DNA: TGCAGCGTCCCCGAGGAGACAAACACAGATACGCAGTATTTT
J gene: TRBJ1-2; V gene: TRBV12-3/TRBV12-4; D gene: .; clone size: many; CDR3 protein: CASSGLPSFRKTYGYTF; CDR3 DNA: TGTGCCAGCAGTGGCTTGCCCAGCTTCCGAAAGACCTATGGCTACACCTTC
J gene: TRBJ1-2; V gene: TRBV10-3; D gene: .; clone size: many; CDR3 protein: CAISGTRRWGYGYTF; CDR3 DNA: TGTGCCATCAGCGGGACCCGGAGGTGGGGATATGGCTACACCTTC
J gene: TRBJ1-2; V gene: TRBV28; D gene: .; clone size: many; CDR3 protein: CASSPYGLNYGYTF; CDR3 DNA: TGTGCCAGCAGTCCCTACGGCCTCAACTATGGCTACACCTTC
J gene: TRBJ2-1; V gene: TRBV6-4; D gene: .; clone size: .; CDR3 protein: CASSESGEGSNEQFF; CDR3 DNA: TGTGCCAGCAGTGAGTCAGGGGAAGGGTCCAATGAGCAGTTCTTC
J gene: TRBJ1-1; V gene: TRBV12-3/TRBV12-4; D gene: TRBD1; clone size: .; CDR3 protein: CASSRPRGDRLNTEAFF; CDR3 DNA: TGTGCCAGCAGTCGACCCCGTGGGGACAGATTGAACACTGAAGCTTTCTTT
J gene: TRBJ1-2; V gene: TRBV7-2; D gene: .; clone size: many; CDR3 protein: CASSPVDRDGKTYGYTF; CDR3 DNA: TGTGCCAGCAGCCCCGTGGACAGAGACGGAAAGACCTATGGCTACACCTTC
J gene: TRBJ2-2; V gene: TRBV9; D gene: TRBD2; clone size: many; CDR3 protein: CASSAPLREDANTGELFF; CDR3 DNA: TGTGCCAGCAGCGCCCCACTGCGGGAGGATGCGAACACCGGGGAGCTGTTTTTT
J gene: TRBJ2-2; V gene: TRBV27; D gene: TRBD1; clone size: many; CDR3 protein: CASSFQDRTGELFF; CDR3 DNA: TGTGCCAGCAGTTTCCAGGACAGGACCGGGGAGCTGTTTTTT
J gene: TRBJ2-5; V gene: TRBV14; D gene: .; clone size: many; CDR3 protein: CASSTRRVETQYF; CDR3 DNA: TGTGCCAGCAGCACTCGGAGGGTAGAGACCCAGTACTTC
J gene: TRBJ2-5; V gene: TRBV6-5; D gene: .; clone size: few; CDR3 protein: CASSKRLLGETQYF; CDR3 DNA: TGTGCCAGCAGCAAGCGACTGCTCGGGGAGACCCAGTACTTC
J gene: TRBJ1-5; V gene: TRBV28; D gene: TRBD1; clone size: many; CDR3 protein: CASSYVQGNQPQHF; CDR3 DNA: TGTGCCAGCAGCTATGTACAGGGGAATCAGCCCCAGCATTTT
J gene: TRBJ1-4; V gene: TRBV3-1; D gene: .; clone size: many; CDR3 protein: CASSRPTGEKLFF; CDR3 DNA: TGTGCCAGCAGCCGCCCGACAGGTGAAAAACTGTTTTTT
J gene: TRBJ1-3; V gene: TRBV30; D gene: .; clone size: many; CDR3 protein: CAWSEENRGNTIYF; CDR3 DNA: TGTGCCTGGAGTGAGGAAAACAGGGGAAACACCATATATTTT
J gene: TRBJ1-1; V gene: TRBV5-1; D gene: .; clone size: many; CDR3 protein: CASSLLPLGGGTEAFF; CDR3 DNA: TGCGCCAGCAGCCTCCTACCCCTGGGGGGGGGCACTGAAGCTTTCTTT
J gene: TRBJ1-3; V gene: TRBV29-1; D gene: .; clone size: many; CDR3 protein: CSALWGLTGNTIYF; CDR3 DNA: TGCAGCGCTTTGTGGGGCCTAACTGGAAACACCATATATTTT
J gene: TRBJ2-5; V gene: TRBV5-1; D gene: TRBD2; clone size: many; CDR3 protein: CASSLEVAGARTQYF; CDR3 DNA: TGCGCCAGCAGCTTGGAGGTAGCGGGAGCACGGACCCAGTACTTC
J gene: TRBJ1-2; V gene: TRBV5-5; D gene: .; clone size: .; CDR3 protein: CASRTTVPRKTYGYTF; CDR3 DNA: TGTGCCAGCCGTACCACTGTCCCGCGAAAGACCTATGGCTACACCTTC
J gene: TRBJ2-7; V gene: TRBV5-1; D gene: TRBD1; clone size: many; CDR3 protein: CASSSGTVVYEQYF; CDR3 DNA: TGCGCCAGCAGCTCGGGGACAGTTGTGTACGAGCAGTACTTC
J gene: TRBJ2-5; V gene: TRBV20-1; D gene: .; clone size: many; CDR3 protein: CSVRGQGGETQYF; CDR3 DNA: TGCAGTGTAAGGGGGCAGGGAGGAGAGACCCAGTACTTC
J gene: TRBJ1-2; V gene: TRBV12-3/TRBV12-4; D gene: .; clone size: many; CDR3 protein: CASSIIGTAGKTYGYTF; CDR3 DNA: TGTGCCAGCAGTATTATTGGCACAGCAGGAAAGACCTATGGCTACACCTTC
J gene: TRBJ1-2; V gene: TRBV7-1; D gene: .; clone size: .; CDR3 protein: CASSKFFHEGKTYGYTF; CDR3 DNA: TGTGCCAGCAGCAAGTTCTTTCACGAGGGAAAGACCTATGGCTACACCTTC
J gene: TRBJ2-5; V gene: TRBV6-2/TRBV6-3; D gene: TRBD2; clone size: many; CDR3 protein: CASSYFRTSGVYQETQYF; CDR3 DNA: TGTGCCAGCAGTTACTTCAGGACTAGCGGGGTGTACCAAGAGACCCAGTACTTC
J gene: TRBJ2-2; V gene: TRBV27; D gene: .; clone size: many; CDR3 protein: CASSAQRNTGELFF; CDR3 DNA: TGTGCCAGCAGTGCACAGCGGAACACCGGGGAGCTGTTTTTT
J gene: TRBJ2-5; V gene: TRBV12-3/TRBV12-4; D gene: TRBD2; clone size: few; CDR3 protein: CASSSGGRQTQYF; CDR3 DNA: TGTGCCAGCAGTTCGGGGGGGAGGCAGACCCAGTACTTC
J gene: TRBJ2-7; V gene: TRBV5-5; D gene: TRBD2; clone size: many; CDR3 protein: CASSYSGLDYEQYF; CDR3 DNA: TGTGCCAGCAGTTACTCGGGACTAGACTACGAGCAGTACTTC
J gene: TRBJ1-2; V gene: TRBV7-1; D gene: .; clone size: many; CDR3 protein: CASSASGHEGKTYGYTF; CDR3 DNA: TGTGCCAGCAGCGCGAGTGGTCACGAGGGAAAGACCTATGGCTACACCTTC
J gene: TRBJ1-2; V gene: TRBV7-7; D gene: .; clone size: many; CDR3 protein: CASSYVHKCRKTYGYTF; CDR3 DNA: TGTGCCAGCAGCTACGTCCATAAGTGCCGAAAGACCTATGGCTACACCTTC
J gene: TRBJ1-4; V gene: TRBV27; D gene: TRBD1; clone size: many; CDR3 protein: CASSWRAWAGTGQATNEKLFF; CDR3 DNA: TGTGCCAGCAGTTGGAGGGCTTGGGCCGGGACAGGCCAAGCCACTAATGAAAAACTGTTTTTT
J gene: TRBJ2-1; V gene: TRBV6-5; D gene: .; clone size: many; CDR3 protein: CASSYFRGPALNEQFF; CDR3 DNA: TGTGCCAGCAGTTACTTTAGGGGCCCCGCCTTAAATGAGCAGTTCTTC
J gene: TRBJ2-7; V gene: TRBV4-3; D gene: .; clone size: many; CDR3 protein: CASSQDSVGLSYEQYF; CDR3 DNA: TGCGCCAGCAGCCAAGATAGTGTGGGACTCTCCTACGAGCAGTACTTC
J gene: TRBJ1-6; V gene: TRBV5-1; D gene: .; clone size: many; CDR3 protein: CASSLDSTNSPLHF; CDR3 DNA: TGCGCCAGCAGCTTGGACAGCACGAATTCACCCCTCCACTTT
J gene: TRBJ2-7; V gene: TRBV6-1; D gene: TRBD1; clone size: many; CDR3 protein: CASSEGTGKGYEQYF; CDR3 DNA: TGTGCCAGCAGTGAAGGGACAGGGAAAGGCTACGAGCAGTACTTC
J gene: TRBJ1-2; V gene: TRBV7-6; D gene: .; clone size: many; CDR3 protein: CASSVPVESRKTYGYTF; CDR3 DNA: TGTGCCAGCAGCGTCCCTGTTGAATCTCGAAAGACCTATGGCTACACCTTC
J gene: TRBJ2-5; V gene: TRBV6-4; D gene: .; clone size: .; CDR3 protein: CASSALVMETQYF; CDR3 DNA: TGTGCCAGCAGTGCCCTCGTGATGGAGACCCAGTACTTC
J gene: TRBJ1-5; V gene: TRBV2; D gene: .; clone size: many; CDR3 protein: CASSEGQRDQPQHF; CDR3 DNA: TGTGCCAGCAGTGAAGGGCAGAGAGATCAGCCCCAGCATTTT
J gene: TRBJ2-5; V gene: TRBV19; D gene: TRBD1; clone size: many; CDR3 protein: CASSILTGASETQYF; CDR3 DNA: TGTGCCAGTAGTATCCTGACAGGGGCGAGTGAGACCCAGTACTTC
J gene: TRBJ2-7; V gene: TRBV28; D gene: .; clone size: many; CDR3 protein: CASIGRGLNEQYF; CDR3 DNA: TGTGCCAGCATCGGCAGGGGTCTAAACGAGCAGTACTTC
J gene: TRBJ2-3; V gene: TRBV21-1; D gene: .; clone size: .; CDR3 protein: CARRRGLATVMQDTQYF; CDR3 DNA: TGTGCCCGCAGACGCGGACTAGCTACAGTCATGCAAGATACGCAGTATTTT
J gene: TRBJ2-1; V gene: TRBV9; D gene: .; clone size: .; CDR3 protein: CANSVFTEAYNEQFF; CDR3 DNA: TGTGCCAACAGCGTTTTCACGGAGGCATACAATGAGCAGTTCTTC
J gene: TRBJ2-2; V gene: TRBV12-3/TRBV12-4; D gene: TRBD1; clone size: .; CDR3 protein: CASSSRTGNTGELFF; CDR3 DNA: TGTGCCAGCAGTTCTCGGACAGGAAACACCGGGGAGCTGTTTTTT
J gene: TRBJ2-3; V gene: TRBV7-6; D gene: .; clone size: few; CDR3 protein: CASSVGTLSSTDTQYF; CDR3 DNA: TGTGCCAGCAGCGTCGGGACTCTTTCTAGCACAGATACGCAGTATTTT
J gene: TRBJ2-1; V gene: TRBV19; D gene: .; clone size: many; CDR3 protein: CASSMGDRNEQFF; CDR3 DNA: TGTGCCAGTAGTATGGGCGACCGCAATGAGCAGTTCTTC
J gene: TRBJ2-2; V gene: TRBV7-2; D gene: .; clone size: many; CDR3 protein: CASSWTELTTGELFF; CDR3 DNA: TGTGCCAGCAGCTGGACAGAATTAACGACCGGGGAGCTGTTTTTT
J gene: TRBJ1-2; V gene: TRBV7-5; D gene: .; clone size: many; CDR3 protein: CISVPEELIEVGKTYGYTF; CDR3 DNA: .
J gene: TRBJ1-1; V gene: TRBV4-1; D gene: .; clone size: many; CDR3 protein: CASSQEGALNTEAFF; CDR3 DNA: TGCGCCAGCAGCCAAGAAGGGGCCTTGAACACTGAAGCTTTCTTT
J gene: TRBJ1-2; V gene: TRBV7-2; D gene: .; clone size: .; CDR3 protein: CASSTYRRDGKTYGYTF; CDR3 DNA: TGTGCCAGCAGCACTTACCGCAGAGACGGAAAGACCTATGGCTACACCTTC
J gene: TRBJ1-5; V gene: TRBV6-5; D gene: .; clone size: many; CDR3 protein: CASMVGNQPQHF; CDR3 DNA: TGTGCCAGCATGGTAGGCAATCAGCCCCAGCATTTT
J gene: TRBJ2-5; V gene: TRBV19; D gene: .; clone size: .; CDR3 protein: CASSAKQTQYF; CDR3 DNA: TGTGCCAGTAGTGCGAAGCAAACCCAGTACTTC
J gene: TRBJ2-5; V gene: TRBV29-1; D gene: .; clone size: .; CDR3 protein: CSVQRGGETQYF; CDR3 DNA: TGCAGCGTCCAAAGGGGGGGGGAGACCCAGTACTTC